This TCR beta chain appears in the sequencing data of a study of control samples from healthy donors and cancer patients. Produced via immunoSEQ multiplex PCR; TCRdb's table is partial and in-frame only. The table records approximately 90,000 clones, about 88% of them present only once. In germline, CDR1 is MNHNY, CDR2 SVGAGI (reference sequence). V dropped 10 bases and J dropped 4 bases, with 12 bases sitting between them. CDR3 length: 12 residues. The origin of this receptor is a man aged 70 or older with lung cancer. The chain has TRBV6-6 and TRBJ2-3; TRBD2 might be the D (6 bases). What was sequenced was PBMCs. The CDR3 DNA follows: TGTGCCACCGGGCCGGGGGCAGATACGCAGTATTTT. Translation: CATGPGADTQYF.